This TCR beta chain is drawn from a study of cytomegalovirus exposure and HLA in healthy donors. Study results and caveats: In vitro data verified a few CMV-associated chains as specific for CMV antigens. A cluster of highly shared sequence variants was likely a sequencing artifact. The later analysis indicated that the majority of CMV-associated TCR beta chains appeared HLA-restricted.

Everyone who donated was a healthy bone marrow donor. Germline loops: CDR1 MNHEY, CDR2 SVGAGI. V gave up 10 bases and J gave up 6 bases, with 15 bases separating them. The CDR3 contains 13 residues. On this clone: Its antigen remains unidentified.

Vbeta (60) and Jbeta (13) primers were used in the PCR. Using immunoSEQ multiplex PCR, the repertoire was profiled, and TCRdb retains in-frame clones only, with some absent. The table lists nearly 200,000 clones, approximately 78% of them singletons, with 6.5% in the top ten. V and J are TRBV6-5 and TRBJ2-2, with D possibly being TRBD1 (6 bases). The receptor's source is a woman aged 45-65 years in good health and CMV-seropositive. The sample taken for sequencing was PBMCs. The CDR3, as DNA: TGTGCCACCAGGACAGTCGGCGCCGGGGAGCTGTTTTTT. This gives the protein CATRTVGAGELFF.